This T cell receptor beta chain was identified during a study of shared clonotypes between healthy human individuals. Study results and caveats: Some naive CD4 clonotypes, roughly 5%, turned up in common across several donors. Sampling covered nothing but blood. Tissue TCR repertoires likely differ from those found in blood.

Libraries were prepared by immunoSEQ multiplex PCR; TCRdb keeps only in-frame clonotypes and omits some of them. The sample consists of over 800,000 clones, more than 85% of them appearing once. For this clone: Its matching antigen is unknown.

Naive CD8 isolation took CD45RO-negative cells positively selected for CCR7 and excluded terminally differentiated effector memory CD45RA+ cells. Donors, healthy HIV-negative adults, lacked recent acute infections or vaccinations. The source is a man aged 25-40 years in good health. Input material: naive CD8+ T cells sorted from blood.

CDR3 region: CASRPPRLAGGRNEQFF. The CDR3 DNA reads as TGTGCCAGCAGACCCCCTCGACTAGCGGGAGGGAGAAATGAGCAGTTCTTC. The chain links TRBV28 to TRBJ2-1; 14 positions match TRBD2. Germline CDR1 and CDR2: MDHEN and SYDVKM. The CDR3 has 17 residues. The trim removed 6 bases at V and 7 bases at J, leaving 11 bases unmatched.